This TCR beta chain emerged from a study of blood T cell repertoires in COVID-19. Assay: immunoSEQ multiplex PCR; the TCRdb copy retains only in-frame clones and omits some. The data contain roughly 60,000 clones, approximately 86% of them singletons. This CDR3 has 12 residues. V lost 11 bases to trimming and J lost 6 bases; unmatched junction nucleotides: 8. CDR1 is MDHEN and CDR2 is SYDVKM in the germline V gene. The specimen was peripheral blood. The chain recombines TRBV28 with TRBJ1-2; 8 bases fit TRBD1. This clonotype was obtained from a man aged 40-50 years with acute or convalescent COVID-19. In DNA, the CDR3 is TGTGCCTCACAGGGGGTAGTGGATGGCTACACCTTC. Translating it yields CASQGVVDGYTF.